The 13 T cell receptor beta chains presented below share a single source sample, sequenced in a study of OX40 agonist ivuxolimab in advanced cancers. Clones were sequenced by immunoSEQ multiplex PCR, and TCRdb holds only the in-frame ones, with some missing. The top ten clones hold roughly 1.7% of a sample with 80,000 to 95,000 clones, around 80% of them seen once. The specimen was CD4+ or CD8+ T cells sorted from blood, collected in a trial of the OX40 agonist ivuxolimab. The receptors derive from an adult with an advanced solid tumor such as melanoma, head and neck, liver or kidney cancer.

J is TRBJ2-5 and V is TRBV28, with unresolved D. From germline, CDR1 is MDHEN and CDR2 SYDVKM. CDR3 length: 14 amino acids. The V and J ends lost 1 base and 4 bases respectively, with 10 bases between them. The CDR3: CASSLYARRETQYF. The CDR3 DNA reads TGTGCCAGCAGTTTATACGCGAGACGAGAGACCCAGTACTTC.

The J gene is TRBJ1-2, the V gene TRBV30; D ambiguous. Germline values: CDR1 GTSNPN, CDR2 SVGIG (reference sequence). The CDR3 totals 11 residues. The V end was cut by 2 bases, the J end by 8 bases, with 9 bases between. The CDR3 bases are TGTGCCTGGAGTTATCTGGAGGGCTACACCTTC. Protein product: CAWSYLEGYTF.

The genes are TRBV7-9 and TRBJ2-7; 7 nucleotides line up with TRBD2. V trimming: 5 bases; J trimming: 1 base; junction bases outside the gene matches: 2. This CDR3 contains 13 residues. Per the germline V gene, CDR1 is SEHNR and CDR2 is FQNEAQ (reference sequence). The CDR3 region is CASSPGGSYEQYF. The CDR3 coding sequence is TGTGCCAGCAGCCCCGGGGGGTCCTACGAGCAGTACTTC.

The genes are TRBV4-1 and TRBJ2-3; 7 bases line up with TRBD1. Germline CDR1 MGHRA, CDR2 YSYEKL. The CDR3 length is 16 residues. The V gene end was trimmed by 1 base and the J gene end by 5 bases; junction bases not matched to a gene: 9. CDR3 amino acids: CASSQVEGAGKDTQYF. The DNA of the CDR3 is TGCGCCAGCAGCCAAGTCGAGGGGGCCGGGAAAGATACGCAGTATTTT.

The chain links TRBV5-5 to TRBJ1-2; TRBD1 matches 7 bases. Looked up from germline, CDR1 is SGHKS and CDR2 is YYEKEE (reference sequence). This CDR3 is built from 16 residues. The trim removed 1 base at V and 4 bases at J, leaving 10 bases unmatched. The DNA of the CDR3 is TGTGCCAGCAGCTTGCAGGGGGTTTTTTCTGGCTATGGCTACACCTTC. Its protein product is CASSLQGVFSGYGYTF.

The genes are TRBV6-5 and TRBJ2-7; D ambiguous. Trimming cost V 6 bases and J 3 bases, with 12 bases left between them. CDR1 and CDR2 (germline): MNHEY, SVGAGI. This CDR3 contains 13 residues. The CDR3 nucleotides read TGTGCCAGCAGACTAACGTTGGACTACGAGCAGTACTTC. This translates into CASRLTLDYEQYF.

The chain recombines TRBV9 with TRBJ1-1; unclear D gene. V was shortened by 4 bases and J by 0 bases, with 13 bases between the two germline ends. The CDR3 length is 15 residues. Germline lookup yields CDR1 SGDLS and CDR2 YYNGEE. The CDR3, as DNA: TGTGCCAGCAGCCCTCACCAGACCATGAACACTGAAGCTTTCTTT. Its protein is CASSPHQTMNTEAFF.

This chain joins TRBV29-1 and TRBJ2-2, with a tentative D call TRBD1 (5 bases). V was clipped by 4 bases and J by 1 base, with 7 bases between them. The CDR3 consists of 13 residues. Germline V gene sequence: CDR1 SQVTM, CDR2 ANQGSEA. CDR3 region: CSVGTGNTGELFF. CDR3 nucleotide sequence: TGCAGCGTTGGAACAGGGAACACCGGGGAGCTGTTTTTT.

The V and J genes are TRBV7-9 and TRBJ2-7; tentatively, D is TRBD1 (5 bases). This CDR3 has 14 residues. Trimming left V 5 bases short and J 6 bases short, with 17 bases between. Germline CDR1 SEHNR, CDR2 FQNEAQ (reference sequence). Here the CDR3 reads CASSPGQGLSEQYF. DNA of the CDR3: TGTGCCAGCAGCCCCGGCCAGGGCCTTTCCGAGCAGTACTTC.

Only one count was recorded for this clone. The V gene is TRBV27, the J gene TRBJ1-2; 9 bases are a match to TRBD1. This CDR3 is built from 15 residues. V lost 4 bases to trimming and J lost 3 bases; unmatched junction nucleotides: 6. Germline CDR1 and CDR2: MNHEY and SMNVEV (reference sequence). For the CDR3, the DNA is TGTGCCAGCAGTTCACCGACAGGGGGGGACTATGGCTACACCTTC. Translation: CASSSPTGGDYGYTF.

V and J are TRBV19 and TRBJ1-1, with a tentative D call TRBD1 (5 bases). CDR1 is LNHDA, CDR2 SQIVND, per germline (reference sequence). Trimming stripped 5 bases from V and 1 base from J, with 11 bases between. The CDR3 is 14 amino acids. The chain's CDR3 is CASSATAANTEAFF. CDR3 DNA: TGTGCCAGTAGTGCGACAGCTGCGAACACTGAAGCTTTCTTT.

The J gene is TRBJ2-5, the V gene TRBV9, with D hard to call. Trimming shortened V by 2 bases and J by 1 base, and 9 bases separated the two germline ends. Per the germline V gene, CDR1 is SGDLS and CDR2 is YYNGEE. CDR3 length equals 14 residues. The CDR3 is CASSVPGSQETQYF. The DNA for the CDR3 is TGTGCCAGCAGCGTCCCCGGGTCCCAAGAGACCCAGTACTTC.

The chain employs TRBV5-1 and TRBJ2-5; 7 positions match TRBD1. Germline V gives CDR1 SGHRS, CDR2 YFSETQ. The CDR3 is made up of 14 amino acids. Trimming took 3 bases from V and 2 from J; bases not matched to a gene: 4. The CDR3 DNA reads as TGCGCCAGCAGCTCCACGACAGGGCAAGAGACCCAGTACTTC. Amino acids: CASSSTTGQETQYF.